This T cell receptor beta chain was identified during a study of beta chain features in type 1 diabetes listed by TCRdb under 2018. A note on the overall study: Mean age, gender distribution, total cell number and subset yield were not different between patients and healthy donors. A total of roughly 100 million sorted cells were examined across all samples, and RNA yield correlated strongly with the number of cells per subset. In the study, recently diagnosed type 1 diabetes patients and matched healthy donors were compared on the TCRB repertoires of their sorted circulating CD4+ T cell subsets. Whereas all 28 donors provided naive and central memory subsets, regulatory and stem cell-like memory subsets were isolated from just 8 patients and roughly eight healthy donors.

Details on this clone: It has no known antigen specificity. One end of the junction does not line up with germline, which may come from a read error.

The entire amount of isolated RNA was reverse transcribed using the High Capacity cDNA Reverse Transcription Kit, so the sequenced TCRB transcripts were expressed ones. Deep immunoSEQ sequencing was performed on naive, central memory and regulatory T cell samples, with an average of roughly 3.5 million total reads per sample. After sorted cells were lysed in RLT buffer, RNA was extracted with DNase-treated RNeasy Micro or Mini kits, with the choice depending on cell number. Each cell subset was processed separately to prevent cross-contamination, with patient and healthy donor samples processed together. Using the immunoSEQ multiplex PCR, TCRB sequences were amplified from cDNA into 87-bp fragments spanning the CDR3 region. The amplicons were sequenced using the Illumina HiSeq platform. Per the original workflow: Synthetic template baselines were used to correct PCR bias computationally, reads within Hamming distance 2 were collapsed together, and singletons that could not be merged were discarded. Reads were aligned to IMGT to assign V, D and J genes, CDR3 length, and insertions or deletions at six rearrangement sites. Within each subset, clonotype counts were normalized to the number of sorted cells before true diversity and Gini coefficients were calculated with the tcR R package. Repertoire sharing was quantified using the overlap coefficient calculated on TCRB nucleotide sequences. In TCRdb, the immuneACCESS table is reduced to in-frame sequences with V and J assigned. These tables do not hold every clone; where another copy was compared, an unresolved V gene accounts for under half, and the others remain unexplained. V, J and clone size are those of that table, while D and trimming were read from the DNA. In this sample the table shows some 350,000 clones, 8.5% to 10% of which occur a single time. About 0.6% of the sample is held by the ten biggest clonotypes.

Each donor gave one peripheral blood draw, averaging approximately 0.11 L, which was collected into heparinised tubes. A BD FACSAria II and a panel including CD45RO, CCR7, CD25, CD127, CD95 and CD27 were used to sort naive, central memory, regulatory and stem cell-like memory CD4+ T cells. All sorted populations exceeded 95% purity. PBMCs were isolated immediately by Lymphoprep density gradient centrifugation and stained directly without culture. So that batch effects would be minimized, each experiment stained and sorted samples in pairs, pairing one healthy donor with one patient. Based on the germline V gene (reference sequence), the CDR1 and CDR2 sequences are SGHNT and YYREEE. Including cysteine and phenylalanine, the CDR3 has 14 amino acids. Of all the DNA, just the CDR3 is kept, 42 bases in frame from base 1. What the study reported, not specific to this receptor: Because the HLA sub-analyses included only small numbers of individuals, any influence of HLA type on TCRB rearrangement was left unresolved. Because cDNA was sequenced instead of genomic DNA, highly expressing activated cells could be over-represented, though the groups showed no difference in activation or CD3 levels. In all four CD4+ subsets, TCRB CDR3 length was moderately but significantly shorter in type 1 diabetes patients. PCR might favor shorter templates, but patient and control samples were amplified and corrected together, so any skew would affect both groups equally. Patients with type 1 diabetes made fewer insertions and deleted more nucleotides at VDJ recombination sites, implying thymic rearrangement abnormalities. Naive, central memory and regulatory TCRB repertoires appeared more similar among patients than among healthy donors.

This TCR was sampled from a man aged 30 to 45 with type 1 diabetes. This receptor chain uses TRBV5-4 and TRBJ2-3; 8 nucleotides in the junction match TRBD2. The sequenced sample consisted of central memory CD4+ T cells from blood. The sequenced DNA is TGCGCCAGCAGCCAGACTAGCGTCACAGATACGCAGTATTTT. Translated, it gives CASSQTSVTDTQYF.